This T cell receptor (beta chain) is from a study of human T cells and chemical hapten exposure. Study as a whole: The variation in per-sample TCR yields arose mainly from small differences in pooled library volumes.

This CDR3 contains 17 residues. CDR1 and CDR2 from the germline V gene are ENHRY and SYGVKD. Trimming removed 4 bases from V and 3 bases from J, with 18 bases in between. With regard to this clonotype: Its matching antigen is unknown.

Stated time point: patch test 1, 2 weeks after DPC sensitization. Treatment here: therapeutic diphenylcyclopropenone sensitization with weekly scalp DPC. TCRdb independently ran MiXCR on the RACE reads; one entry per CDR3 protein. Among around 160,000 distinct CDR3 sequences listed, roughly 15% were seen once. Findings and limits, study-wide: Expanded TCRs made up significantly more big CDR3 similarity clusters than controls did.

This clonotype was obtained from a woman in her thirties with alopecia areata. Some clones in this sample may be carry-over from other donors' samples. Sequenced here: whole blood, sampled in connection with sensitization to the hapten diphenylcyclopropenone (DPC). V is TRBV10-3 and J is TRBJ2-2; D might be TRBD2 (6 bases). The CDR3 region has the DNA TGTGCCATCAGTGCTCGGCGGCCGGGAGCGGACACCGGGGAGCTGTTTTTT. Its translation is CAISARRPGADTGELFF.